Below are 13 T cell receptor beta chains sequenced from a single sample in a study of cytomegalovirus exposure and HLA in healthy donors. Both 60 Vbeta primers and 13 Jbeta primers went into the PCR. Generated by immunoSEQ multiplex PCR, the TCRdb table keeps only in-frame clones and is missing some. This sample yields some 120,000 clones, of which 75% to 90% are seen a single time; 1% belongs to the top ten. Sequenced material: PBMCs. These receptors originate from a man aged 35-49 years in good health and CMV-seronegative.

The CDR3 is CAITEDSSYNEQFF. CDR3 nucleotides: TGTGCCATCACCGAGGACAGCTCCTACAATGAGCAGTTCTTC. The chain recombines TRBV10-3 with TRBJ2-1; possibly TRBD1 for D (6 bases). The germline V gene has CDR1 ENHRY and CDR2 SYGVKD. Trimming removed 7 bases from V and 0 bases from J, with 10 bases in between. There are 14 residues in the CDR3.

The rearrangement uses TRBV7-9 and TRBJ2-3; 7 bases map to TRBD2. After removal of 3 bases from V and 5 bases from J, the junction contained 5 bases not matched to a gene. Per germline, CDR1 SEHNR and CDR2 FQNEAQ (reference sequence). The CDR3 sequence is 14 residues long. CDR3 amino acids: CASSLASGEDTQYF. Here the CDR3 DNA reads TGTGCCAGCAGCTTGGCTAGCGGTGAAGATACGCAGTATTTT. Complete variable domain (other parts from reference TRBV7-9 and TRBJ2-3): DTGVSQNPRHKITKRGQNVTFRCDPISEHNRLYWYRQTLGQGPEFLTYFQNEAQLEKSRLLSDRFSAERPKGSFSTLEIQRTEQGDSAMYLCASSLASGEDTQYFGPGTRLTVL.

This rearrangement joins TRBV25-1 to TRBJ1-3; D remains unclear. Germline V lookup: CDR1 MGHDK, CDR2 SYGVNS. The CDR3 contains 12 residues. V lost 5 bases to trimming and J lost 4 bases, with 6 bases between them. The CDR3 nucleotides are TGTGCCAGCAGTTATGTAGGAAACACCATATATTTT. Protein product: CASSYVGNTIYF.

The genes are TRBV11-3 and TRBJ2-3; no clear D gene. In germline, CDR1 is SGHNT, CDR2 YENEEA. The CDR3 is made up of 16 amino acids. V shed 2 bases and J shed 0 bases, with 12 bases lying between them. The CDR3 here is CASSLSQKTSTDTQYF. The CDR3 DNA reads as TGTGCCAGCAGCTTATCTCAGAAGACTAGCACAGATACGCAGTATTTT.

The chain carries TRBV15 and TRBJ1-1; tentative D call: TRBD1 (5 bases). Germline V gene sequence: CDR1 LNHNV, CDR2 YYDKDF (reference sequence). This CDR3 has 16 amino acids. V was shortened by 2 bases and J by 7 bases, with 20 bases between the two germline ends. The CDR3 region is CATSRTSHYDSYEAFF. DNA for the CDR3: TGTGCCACCAGCAGAACCAGTCATTACGACAGTTATGAAGCTTTCTTT.

The chain links TRBV25-1 to TRBJ2-1, with no clear D. Germline CDR1 reads MGHDK; CDR2 reads SYGVNS. V lost 1 base and J 7 bases, leaving 11 bases between the germline ends. The CDR3 extends over 14 amino acids. CDR3 DNA: TGTGCCAGCAGTGAATCCCCCCTCTCTAATGAGCAGTTCTTC. Translating it yields CASSESPLSNEQFF.

This clone showed up just a few times. The V call is TRBV2, the J call TRBJ1-2; D is possibly TRBD1 (6 bases). Germline V gene lookup returns CDR1 SNHLY and CDR2 FYNNEI. V was shortened by 3 bases and J by 7 bases, with 12 bases between the two germline ends. The CDR3 sequence is 13 residues long. In DNA, the CDR3 is TGTGCCAGCAGTGACAGGGGAAGGAGTGGCTACACCTTC. Protein: CASSDRGRSGYTF.

This clone was recorded once. The gene calls are TRBV28 and TRBJ2-3; 7 nucleotides align to TRBD1. J lost 4 bases, V lost 8 bases, and 12 bases had no gene match. CDR3 length: 15 residues. Germline loops: CDR1 MDHEN, CDR2 SYDVKM. The CDR3 nucleotides are TGTGCCAGCGTACAGGGGTTAAATCTGGCAGATACGCAGTATTTT. Protein product: CASVQGLNLADTQYF.

Only a few counts were recorded for this clone. The chain uses TRBV28 and TRBJ1-5; D gene uncertain. The CDR3 has 15 amino acids. Germline V gene sequence: CDR1 MDHEN, CDR2 SYDVKM. Trimming pared 6 bases from V and 2 bases from J, leaving 14 bases between. The CDR3 sequence is CASSLSGLGNQPQHF. CDR3 coding DNA: TGTGCCAGCAGCCTCTCAGGATTGGGCAATCAGCCCCAGCATTTT.

The chain links TRBV9 to TRBJ2-6; 9 bases agree with TRBD1. Germline V lookup: CDR1 SGDLS, CDR2 YYNGEE. The CDR3 has 16 residues. V lost 4 bases, J lost 4 bases, and 6 bases stayed unmatched. Here the CDR3 reads CASSHGTGSGANVLTF. The CDR3 DNA sequence: TGTGCCAGCAGCCACGGGACAGGGTCCGGGGCCAACGTCCTGACTTTC.

This clone was observed a few times. This rearrangement joins TRBV27 to TRBJ2-1, with 14 bases matching TRBD2. Germline values: CDR1 MNHEY, CDR2 SMNVEV (reference sequence). V lost 6 bases, J lost 9 bases, and 4 bases stayed unmatched. CDR3 size: 14 residues. The CDR3 reads CASRPGTSGSEQFF. For the CDR3, the DNA is TGTGCCAGCAGACCCGGGACTAGCGGGAGTGAGCAGTTCTTC.

The V gene is TRBV2, the J gene TRBJ1-2; maybe TRBD1 (5 bases). The germline CDR1 and CDR2 sequences are SNHLY and FYNNEI. This CDR3 contains 13 residues. Deletions cut 5 bases from V and 3 bases from J, with 10 bases between. The CDR3 coding sequence is TGTGCCAGCAGTTCCAGGGTGGACTATGGCTACACCTTC. Its protein product is CASSSRVDYGYTF.

The chain has TRBV19 and TRBJ2-4; 15 nucleotides align to TRBD2. The CDR3 extends over 18 amino acids. CDR1 and CDR2 from the germline V gene are LNHDA and SQIVND (reference sequence). After removal of 2 bases from V and 9 bases from J, the junction contained 11 bases not matched to a gene. The CDR3 DNA reads as TGTGCCAGTAGTATACTCCCCGGGACTAGCGGGAGGCGGGTCATTCAGTACTTC. Encoded protein: CASSILPGTSGRRVIQYF. Looking up the rest from reference TRBV19 and TRBJ2-4 gives the full variable domain: DGGITQSPKYLFRKEGQNVTLSCEQNLNHDAMYWYRQDPGQGLRLIYYSQIVNDFQKGDIAEGYSVSREKKESFPLTVTSAQKNPTAFYLCASSILPGTSGRRVIQYFGAGTRLSVL.